This TCR beta chain was recorded in a study of cytomegalovirus exposure and HLA in healthy donors. The CDR3 is made up of 13 amino acids. The germline V gene encodes CDR1 MNHEY and CDR2 SVGAGI. V was shortened by 2 bases and J by 6 bases, with 10 bases between the two germline ends. General observations from the study: In a later analysis, at a false discovery rate of 0.05, 17,000 or so TCR beta sequences were associated with HLA alleles.

To note about this clone: Its antigen is as yet unknown.

The PCR used 60 Vbeta and 13 Jbeta primers. The protocol was immunoSEQ multiplex PCR, while the TCRdb copy is restricted to in-frame clones and leaves out a portion. The profile shows 100,000 to 150,000 clones, around 83% of them singletons. The material sequenced was PBMCs. The chain is built from TRBV6-5 and TRBJ1-2; possibly TRBD1 for D (6 bases). The clonotype originates from a woman aged 18 to 35 in good health and CMV-seropositive. The CDR3 DNA reads TGTGCCAGCAGTTACGCAGGGGCTGATGGCTACACCTTC. It is translated as CASSYAGADGYTF.